This TCR beta chain came from a study of Graves' ophthalmopathy and Graves' hyperthyroidism. Among the exclusions were patients with other autoimmune diseases, uncontrolled infections, pregnancy or lactation. As for this clonotype: The antigen remains unidentified.

Trimming took 6 bases from V and 5 from J, leaving 13 bases between them. Germline CDR1 reads SNHLY; CDR2 reads FYNNEI. This CDR3 has 13 amino acids. Using RNA transcripts, the TCR beta CDR3 regions were amplified. Second-round multiplex PCR came after a first-round RT-PCR that employed HTBI primers. TCRdb fed the multiplex PCR reads into MiXCR, producing one record per CDR3 protein. Counted here are under 400,000 distinct CDR3 sequences, about 17% occurring once; the ten biggest clones make up roughly 12%. Findings of the study overall: The 13-signature model separated ophthalmopathy from stable hyperthyroidism at 85% to 90% sensitivity and roughly 83% specificity.

The chain couples TRBV2 to TRBJ1-2; D gene ambiguous. This TCR was sampled from an adult man with Graves' ophthalmopathy. The sample consisted of peripheral blood. The CDR3, as DNA: TGTGCCAGCAGGGCGGACGAGAAGTATGGCTACACCTTC. This encodes CASRADEKYGYTF.